These 20 T cell receptor beta chains originate from one sample sequenced in a study of cytomegalovirus exposure and HLA in healthy donors. Primers included in the PCR were 60 Vbeta and 13 Jbeta primers. Libraries were prepared by immunoSEQ multiplex PCR; TCRdb keeps only in-frame clonotypes and omits some of them. The profile covers roughly 150,000 clones, with 60% to 85% appearing a single time and around 3% taken by the ten largest. The sample comprised PBMCs. The receptors come from a woman between 50 and 59 years old in good health and CMV-seropositive.

The rearrangement uses TRBV2 and TRBJ1-6; possibly TRBD1 for D (5 bases). Trimming took off 4 bases at V and 0 bases at J, with 13 bases between the two ends. Germline CDR1 reads SNHLY; CDR2 reads FYNNEI. This CDR3 spans 17 amino acids. CDR3 in amino acids: CASSAGGVRSYNSPLHF. The CDR3 DNA reads as TGTGCCAGCAGTGCGGGGGGGGTACGCTCCTATAATTCACCCCTCCACTTT.

The chain has TRBV5-1 and TRBJ1-2, with D possibly TRBD1 on 5 matching bases. The CDR3 is 12 amino acids. Trimming stripped 3 bases from V and 7 bases from J, with 10 bases between. Looked up from germline, CDR1 is SGHRS and CDR2 is YFSETQ. CDR3 nucleotides: TGCGCCAGCAGCTCTTCGGGGGGTGGCTACACCTTC. The encoded protein is CASSSSGGGYTF.

The chain couples TRBV2 to TRBJ2-7, with 7 nucleotides matching TRBD1. This CDR3 has 11 amino acids. Trimming took 7 bases from V and 6 from J; bases not matched to a gene: 3. Germline V gene sequence: CDR1 SNHLY, CDR2 FYNNEI. The CDR3 sequence: CASKQGVEQYF. In nucleotides, the CDR3 is TGTGCCAGCAAGCAGGGGGTCGAGCAGTACTTC. Drawing the rest from reference TRBV2 and TRBJ2-7, the complete variable domain is EPEVTQTPSHQVTQMGQEVILRCVPISNHLYFYWYRQILGQKVEFLVSFYNNEISEKSEIFDDQFSVERPDGSNFTLKIRSTKLEDSAMYFCASKQGVEQYFGPGTRLTVT.

The rearrangement uses TRBV19 and TRBJ2-3; 7 bases are a match to TRBD1. Germline V CDR1 and CDR2: LNHDA, SQIVND (reference sequence). Trimming cost V 7 bases and J 0 bases; bases outside gene matches: 19. The CDR3 runs to 19 residues. Here the CDR3 DNA reads TGTGCCAGTACCCCCAAGGGGACAGAGGTGTACTTTAGCACAGATACGCAGTATTTT. Translating gives CASTPKGTEVYFSTDTQYF. The variable domain in full, with the rest retrieved from reference TRBV19 and TRBJ2-3, is DGGITQSPKYLFRKEGQNVTLSCEQNLNHDAMYWYRQDPGQGLRLIYYSQIVNDFQKGDIAEGYSVSREKKESFPLTVTSAQKNPTAFYLCASTPKGTEVYFSTDTQYFGPGTRLTVL.

CDR3 DNA sequence: TGTGCCAGCAGCCTACAGGCTAGCGGGGGCCACGAGCAGTACTTC. This translates into CASSLQASGGHEQYF. The rearrangement joins TRBV7-2 to TRBJ2-7; 10 nucleotides match TRBD2. V shed 5 bases and J 5 bases; nucleotides not matched to a gene: 9. The CDR3 sequence is 15 residues long. Germline CDR1 SGHTA, CDR2 FQGNSA.

The sample holds a few counts of this clone. This chain uses TRBV5-6 with TRBJ1-3; 8 positions agree with TRBD1. V gave up 6 bases and J gave up 4 bases; unmatched junction bases: 9. CDR3 length: 15 residues. Germline CDR1 SGHDT, CDR2 YYEEEE. The chain's CDR3 is CASKTDRASGNTIYF. In DNA, the CDR3 is TGTGCCAGCAAAACGGACAGGGCCAGCGGAAACACCATATATTTT.

Only one count was recorded for this clone. The J gene is TRBJ2-1, the V gene TRBV6-5; D remains ambiguous. V shed 5 bases and J shed 0 bases, with 11 bases lying between them. Germline CDR1 is MNHEY and CDR2 is SVGAGI. The CDR3 is 15 amino acids. The chain's CDR3 is CASSKQLSSYNEQFF. In nucleotides, the CDR3 is TGTGCCAGCAGTAAACAATTAAGCTCCTACAATGAGCAGTTCTTC.

V and J are TRBV5-4 and TRBJ2-7; 16 nucleotides align to TRBD2. The CDR3 has 17 residues. Germline V gives CDR1 SGHNT, CDR2 YYREEE (reference sequence). With V trimmed by 4 bases and J by 3 bases, 7 bases remained unmatched. The CDR3 protein is CASSPGTSGGAYYEQYF. CDR3 bases: TGTGCCAGCAGCCCTGGGACTAGCGGGGGGGCTTACTACGAGCAGTACTTC.

This chain links TRBV5-4 with TRBJ1-4; tentatively, D is TRBD1 (5 bases). Trimming removed 5 bases at V and 4 bases at J, with 12 bases between. The V gene's germline CDR1 is SGHNT and CDR2 YYREEE (reference sequence). The CDR3 is 14 amino acids. For the CDR3, the DNA is TGTGCCAGCAGTCGCGGGACGAATAATGAAAAACTGTTTTTT. This codes for CASSRGTNNEKLFF.

This chain links TRBV7-9 with TRBJ2-3; weak D call: TRBD2 (7 bases). Germline loops: CDR1 SEHNR, CDR2 FQNEAQ (reference sequence). The CDR3 loop spans 13 amino acids. Between the trimmed V and J ends, which lost 0 bases and 7 bases, there was a span of 8 bases. The CDR3 sequence: CASSLAGGHTQYF. The DNA for the CDR3 is TGTGCCAGCAGCTTAGCGGGGGGGCATACGCAGTATTTT. Complete variable domain (other parts from reference TRBV7-9 and TRBJ2-3): DTGVSQNPRHKITKRGQNVTFRCDPISEHNRLYWYRQTLGQGPEFLTYFQNEAQLEKSRLLSDRFSAERPKGSFSTLEIQRTEQGDSAMYLCASSLAGGHTQYFGPGTRLTVL.

The genes are TRBV6-6 and TRBJ2-1, with D uncertain. Germline V gene sequence: CDR1 MNHNY, CDR2 SVGAGI (reference sequence). Trimming took 2 bases from V and 4 from J, leaving 6 bases between them. CDR3 length: 13 amino acids. Here the CDR3 reads CASSYGNYNEQFF. For the CDR3, the DNA is TGTGCCAGCAGTTACGGCAATTACAATGAGCAGTTCTTC.

The genes are TRBV6-1 and TRBJ1-2; tentative D call: TRBD1 (5 bases). Germline assignment: CDR1 MNHNS and CDR2 SASEGT. V lost 0 bases to trimming and J lost 4 bases, with 6 bases between them. The length of the CDR3 is 13 residues. The CDR3 reads CASSEAGGYGYTF. CDR3 in DNA: TGTGCCAGCAGTGAAGCCGGGGGCTATGGCTACACCTTC.

The chain links TRBV19 to TRBJ2-7; a possible D gene is TRBD2 (6 bases). V was cut by 5 bases and J by 6 bases, with 20 bases left in between. Per the germline V gene, CDR1 is LNHDA and CDR2 is SQIVND (reference sequence). This CDR3 comprises 15 residues. CDR3 nucleotides: TGTGCCAGTAGTCCCAGTGGGACTGTAGTAAGCGAGCAGTACTTC. This gives the protein CASSPSGTVVSEQYF.

The chain is built from TRBV18 and TRBJ2-1, with D maybe TRBD1 (5 bases). In germline, CDR1 is KGHSH, CDR2 LQKENI. The CDR3 extends over 15 amino acids. The germline V and J ends were trimmed by 5 bases and 0 bases, with 11 bases remaining between them. The CDR3 DNA is TGTGCCAGCTCAACGACAGATAGCTCCTACAATGAGCAGTTCTTC. Translated: CASSTTDSSYNEQFF.

This clone is a singleton in its sample. The J gene is TRBJ2-7, the V gene TRBV7-3; 8 bases are shared with TRBD2. The junction had 6 bases not matched to a gene; V was cut back by 5 bases and J by 6 bases. CDR1 and CDR2 (germline): SGHTA, FQGTGA. This CDR3 spans 13 amino acids. This chain's CDR3 is CASSPGTSCEQYF. CDR3 sequence (DNA): TGTGCCAGCAGCCCCGGGACTAGTTGCGAGCAGTACTTC.

The chain is built from TRBV29-1 and TRBJ2-7; 8 bases fit TRBD1. TRBJ2-5 explains the end of the DNA better; the J call may be wrong. Germline CDR1 reads SQVTM; CDR2 reads ANQGSEA. The CDR3 totals 15 residues. The CDR3 coding sequence is TGCAGCGTTGAAGGAGGACAGGGCGCGTTTGAGACCCAGTACTTC. It encodes CSVEGGQGAFETQYF.

The chain carries TRBV6-1 and TRBJ1-2; a possible D gene is TRBD1 (6 bases). Trimming stripped 2 bases from V and 7 bases from J, with 17 bases between. The CDR3 spans 15 residues. Germline V lookup: CDR1 MNHNS, CDR2 SASEGT. CDR3 protein: CASSEIGTSRGGYTF. CDR3 bases: TGTGCCAGCAGTGAAATTGGGACAAGTCGAGGTGGCTACACCTTC.

The chain employs TRBV6-1 and TRBJ1-3, with D perhaps TRBD1 (6 bases). The V gene's germline CDR1 is MNHNS and CDR2 SASEGT. The V end lost 8 bases, the J end lost 9 bases, and 23 bases lay between the germline ends. The CDR3 is made up of 15 amino acids. The CDR3 region is CASESTSGAHGTIYF. CDR3 bases: TGTGCCAGCGAGTCTACATCAGGGGCCCACGGCACCATATATTTT.

This clone was detected a few times. The chain couples TRBV7-2 to TRBJ1-1, with a weak D call TRBD1 (6 bases). The V gene lost 5 bases and the J gene lost 9 bases, with 19 bases spanning the gap. Germline values: CDR1 SGHTA, CDR2 FQGNSA. This CDR3 spans 14 amino acids. The CDR3 sequence: CASSPSGGGGQAFF. CDR3 nucleotide sequence: TGTGCCAGCAGCCCCTCCGGAGGCGGGGGCCAAGCTTTCTTT.

This clone turned up a few times. J is TRBJ2-1 and V is TRBV23-1, with a possible D match to TRBD2 (6 bases). TRBV23-1 is identified as an open reading frame with a role that is uncertain. CDR3 size: 15 residues. V gave up 4 bases and J gave up 8 bases, with 18 bases separating them. CDR3 sequence: CASSPGFLRGYEQFF. As DNA, the CDR3 is TGCGCCAGCAGTCCTGGGTTTTTGCGGGGCTATGAGCAGTTCTTC.